The present TCR beta chain was sequenced within a study of shared clonotypes between healthy human individuals. CD45RO-negative CD8 cells positively selected for CCR7 made up the naive population, which excluded terminally differentiated effector memory CD45RA+ cells. Overall study findings and caveats: Generation of non-shared clonotypes was less probable than generation of clonotypes shared by all four donors. Several donors held around 5% of naive CD4 clonotypes in common. Naive subsets generally exceeded memory subsets in estimated richness.

The assay was immunoSEQ multiplex PCR, and TCRdb's table has in-frame clones only and misses some. The table records about 600,000 clones, roughly 95% of them present only once. J was trimmed by 6 bases and V by 6 bases; bases with no gene match: 0. This CDR3 spans 12 amino acids. The germline V gene has CDR1 MDHEN and CDR2 SYDVKM. To note about this clone: Its antigen is undetermined.

The source material was naive CD8+ T cells sorted from blood. V and J are TRBV28 and TRBJ1-1; 11 nucleotides line up with TRBD1. The TCR comes from a woman aged 30 to 39 in good health. CDR3 sequence: CASRGQGAEAFF. CDR3 in DNA: TGTGCCAGCAGGGGACAGGGGGCTGAAGCTTTCTTT.